These 19 T cell receptor beta chains originate from one sample sequenced in a study of blood T cell repertoires in COVID-19. Sequencing was performed with immunoSEQ multiplex PCR; in TCRdb, only in-frame clones are kept and a portion is missing. The sample includes under 350,000 clones, 89% of them seen just once. Sequencing was done on a sample of peripheral blood. The receptors shown here come from a woman in her thirties with COVID-19, enrolled during active disease.

The genes are TRBV27 and TRBJ1-1; the D is unclear. Trimming cost V 2 bases and J 0 bases, with 7 bases left between them. This CDR3 region has 14 residues. Germline CDR1 is MNHEY and CDR2 is SMNVEV (reference sequence). CDR3 sequence reads: CASSLNSMNTEAFF. DNA for the CDR3: TGTGCCAGCAGTTTAAACAGCATGAACACTGAAGCTTTCTTT.

On this clone itself: Other DNA sequences of this sample code for an identical CDR3. This chain uses TRBV28 with TRBJ1-2; D gene ambiguous. The germline V gene has CDR1 MDHEN and CDR2 SYDVKM. The ends were cut back, 5 bases at V and 3 bases at J, with 7 bases in the middle. The CDR3 contains 12 residues. CDR3 bases: TGTGCCAGCAGTACGGGGTACTATGGCTACACCTTC. Protein sequence: CASSTGYYGYTF.

CDR3 in amino acids: CASSQGDRAASHGYTF. The CDR3 nucleotides are TGTGCCAGCAGCCAAGGGGACAGGGCGGCTAGCCATGGCTACACCTTC. V gene TRBV3-1 (or the pseudogene TRBV3-2) combines with J gene TRBJ1-2; 9 nucleotides match TRBD1. The CDR3 has 16 residues. V was clipped by 1 base and J by 6 bases; unmatched bases: 9. Looked up from germline, CDR1 is LGHDT and CDR2 is YNNKEL (reference sequence).

The J gene is TRBJ2-7, the V gene TRBV7-8, with TRBD1 matching over 10 bases. The CDR3 length is 16 residues. The V gene end was trimmed by 5 bases and the J gene end by 1 base; junction bases not matched to a gene: 8. CDR1 and CDR2 from the germline V gene are SGHVS and FQNEAQ. The CDR3 protein is CASSARLGQGSYEQYV. The CDR3 region has the DNA TGTGCCAGCAGCGCCCGTTTGGGACAGGGGTCCTACGAGCAGTACGTC.

This clone was seen only a few times. V usage is TRBV5-4 and J usage is TRBJ2-3; 8 bases line up with TRBD1. The CDR3 totals 16 residues. From germline, CDR1 is SGHNT and CDR2 YYREEE (reference sequence). Trimming cost V 3 bases and J 0 bases; bases outside gene matches: 6. The CDR3: CASSSMDRASTDTQYF. DNA of the CDR3: TGTGCCAGCAGCTCCATGGACAGGGCTAGCACAGATACGCAGTATTTT.

In its sample, this clone was seen once. The chain has TRBV11-3 and TRBJ2-2; D may be TRBD1 (7 bases). This CDR3 comprises 13 residues. V lost 3 bases and J lost 7, with 9 bases in between. Germline assignment: CDR1 SGHNT and CDR2 YENEEA. CDR3 sequence (DNA): TGTGCCAGCAGCTTCAGGGGGGTCGGGGAGCTGTTTTTT. Amino acids: CASSFRGVGELFF.

V and J are TRBV2 and TRBJ2-1; 10 positions match TRBD2. CDR3 size: 15 residues. The ends lost 4 bases at V and 4 bases at J; junction bases unmatched: 4. Germline lookup yields CDR1 SNHLY and CDR2 FYNNEI. CDR3 nucleotide sequence: TGTGCCAGCAGTGGTCTAGCGGGGGTTTACAATGAGCAGTTCTTC. This codes for CASSGLAGVYNEQFF.

The chain joins TRBV6-5 to TRBJ1-1; D not certain. This CDR3 is built from 11 residues. V was trimmed by 7 bases and J by 2 bases, leaving 5 bases between them. Germline V gene sequence: CDR1 MNHEY, CDR2 SVGAGI. The CDR3 DNA is TGTGCCAGCACCAAAAACACTGAAGCTTTCTTT. It translates to CASTKNTEAFF.

The chain is built from TRBV5-4 and TRBJ2-2; 7 nucleotides align to TRBD1. The ends lost 8 bases at V and 5 bases at J; junction bases unmatched: 9. This CDR3 has 14 residues. CDR1 is SGHNT and CDR2 is YYREEE in the germline V gene (reference sequence). The CDR3 region is CASYRQGNTGELFF. CDR3 nucleotides: TGTGCCAGTTACCGACAGGGTAATACCGGGGAGCTGTTTTTT.

The V and J genes are TRBV27 and TRBJ1-1, with TRBD1 matching over 10 bases. The CDR3 spans 15 residues. With V trimmed by 3 bases and J by 4 bases, 5 bases remained unmatched. CDR1 and CDR2 (germline): MNHEY, SMNVEV (reference sequence). The CDR3 nucleotides are TGTGCCAGCAGTTTCTTAGGACAGGGGGGCACTGAAGCTTTCTTT. Protein: CASSFLGQGGTEAFF.

The chain has TRBV2 and TRBJ1-5; tentative D call: TRBD1 (5 bases). Trimming pared 6 bases from V and 6 bases from J, leaving 18 bases between. This CDR3 region has 15 residues. The V gene's germline CDR1 is SNHLY and CDR2 FYNNEI. CDR3 bases: TGTGCCAGCAGCGGGGGGGGTGTTGGGGCTCAGCCCCAGCATTTT. The encoded protein is CASSGGGVGAQPQHF. The full variable domain, completed using reference TRBV2 and TRBJ1-5, is EPEVTQTPSHQVTQMGQEVILRCVPISNHLYFYWYRQILGQKVEFLVSFYNNEISEKSEIFDDQFSVERPDGSNFTLKIRSTKLEDSAMYFCASSGGGVGAQPQHFGDGTRLSIL.

This clone counts as medium-sized. The gene calls are TRBV6-5 and TRBJ1-4; D is unresolved. V lost 6 bases to trimming and J lost 5 bases, with 10 bases between them. Germline V CDR1 and CDR2: MNHEY, SVGAGI. This CDR3 is built from 13 residues. This CDR3 is CASREGENEKLFF. DNA of the CDR3: TGTGCCAGCAGGGAGGGCGAGAATGAAAAACTGTTTTTT.

The gene calls are TRBV19 and TRBJ1-5; D remains ambiguous. The CDR3 extends over 16 amino acids. V gave up 1 base and J gave up 5 bases, with 15 bases separating them. Germline assignment: CDR1 LNHDA and CDR2 SQIVND (reference sequence). CDR3 nucleotides: TGTGCCAGTAGTATAGGGACCGCCCGGCGGGATCAGCCCCAGCATTTT. Its protein is CASSIGTARRDQPQHF. Full variable domain (missing parts from reference TRBV19 and TRBJ1-5): DGGITQSPKYLFRKEGQNVTLSCEQNLNHDAMYWYRQDPGQGLRLIYYSQIVNDFQKGDIAEGYSVSREKKESFPLTVTSAQKNPTAFYLCASSIGTARRDQPQHFGDGTRLSIL.

This clone showed up just a few times. V and J are TRBV2 and TRBJ2-7, with TRBD2 as a possible D gene (5 bases). The length of the CDR3 is 12 residues. The germline CDR1 and CDR2 sequences are SNHLY and FYNNEI. The germline V and J ends were trimmed by 3 bases and 5 bases, with 8 bases remaining between them. CDR3 DNA: TGTGCCAGCAGTGAGAGGGTCCACGAGCAGTACGTC. Translation gives CASSERVHEQYV.

The chain couples TRBV29-1 to TRBJ2-3; the match to TRBD1 covers 11 bases. The V and J ends lost 7 bases and 1 base, in that order; junction bases with no gene match: 13. This CDR3 is 17 amino acids long. Germline assignment: CDR1 SQVTM and CDR2 ANQGSEA. This chain's CDR3 is CSGRGTGGQPRTDTQYF. In DNA, the CDR3 is TGCAGCGGGCGAGGGACAGGGGGACAACCCCGCACAGATACGCAGTATTTT.

The chain is built from TRBV27 and TRBJ2-1; 12 bases fit TRBD2. After removal of 7 bases from V and 0 bases from J, the junction contained 7 bases not matched to a gene. Germline lookup yields CDR1 MNHEY and CDR2 SMNVEV (reference sequence). The CDR3 loop spans 17 amino acids. This CDR3 reads CASTRLAGGPSYNEQFF. In DNA form, the CDR3 reads TGTGCCAGCACTCGGCTAGCGGGGGGGCCCTCCTACAATGAGCAGTTCTTC.

This sequence joins TRBV5-6 and TRBJ2-2, with 7 bases that match TRBD1. The CDR3 contains 13 residues. The V gene end was trimmed by 4 bases and the J gene end by 5 bases; junction bases not matched to a gene: 2. Looked up from germline, CDR1 is SGHDT and CDR2 is YYEEEE. CDR3 loop: CASSLTGTGELFF. The CDR3 DNA sequence: TGTGCCAGCAGCCTGACAGGGACCGGGGAGCTGTTTTTT.

There are a few counts of this clone. The rearrangement links TRBV5-4 to TRBJ2-2; D is undetermined. The CDR3 has 12 residues. Germline V gene data show CDR1 as SGHNT and CDR2 as YYREEE (reference sequence). V was shortened by 2 bases and J by 8 bases, with 7 bases between the two germline ends. CDR3 DNA sequence: TGTGCCAGCAGCTTTGGCGGAGGGGAGCTGTTTTTT. Translating it yields CASSFGGGELFF.

The chain links TRBV9 to TRBJ1-2, with no clear D. There are 15 residues in the CDR3. V gave up 2 bases and J gave up 4 bases, with 15 bases separating them. Germline-derived CDR1 and CDR2 are SGDLS and YYNGEE. The CDR3 spells CASSVYNGGSYGYTF. The CDR3 DNA is TGTGCCAGCAGCGTTTACAACGGCGGGAGCTATGGCTACACCTTC. Combining the CDR3 with reference TRBV9 and TRBJ1-2 gives the whole variable domain DSGVTQTPKHLITATGQRVTLRCSPRSGDLSVYWYQQSLDQGLQFLIQYYNGEERAKGNILERFSAQQFPDLHSELNLSSLELGDSALYFCASSVYNGGSYGYTFGSGTRLTVV.